This T cell receptor (beta chain) comes out of a study of graft-versus-host responses after intestinal transplantation. Study-wide background: Multivisceral, liver-intestinal, or isolated intestinal transplants were received by the recipients. Anti-thymocyte globulin induction was given to all recipients, followed by tacrolimus and steroids for roughly 3 years. General study findings and limits: In recipient marrow, GvH clones were found, and some appeared first in ileum or blood. Allograft clonal ratios (graft-versus-host to host-versus-graft) were high in patients who had graft-donor T cell macrochimerism.

Data came from immunoSEQ multiplex PCR; TCRdb stores just in-frame clones and leaves some out. The sample lists 9,500 to 15,000 clones, approximately 93% seen once, with 20% to 25% in the top ten. Trimming cost V 1 base and J 4 bases; bases outside gene matches: 6. The CDR3 is 15 residues long. Germline CDR1 and CDR2: SQVTM and ANQGSEA. For this clone: What it binds is not known.

The TCR originated in a human patient who received an intestinal transplant, so some T cells may come from the graft donor. Here the sequenced sample was PBMCs, taken less than 110 days after intestinal transplant. The chain couples TRBV29-1 to TRBJ2-1, with 8 bases that match TRBD2. The CDR3 sequence: CSVEGDSGVYNEQFF. In DNA form, the CDR3 reads TGCAGCGTTGAAGGAGATAGCGGGGTATACAATGAGCAGTTCTTC.